The 13 T cell receptor beta chains presented below share a single source sample, sequenced in a study of T cells in Graves' hyperthyroidism and ophthalmopathy. What was amplified from RNA transcripts were TCR beta CDR3 regions. HTBI primers were used for first-round RT-PCR of the TCR CDR3. Using its own MiXCR run on the multiplex PCR reads, TCRdb lists one record per CDR3 protein. The repertoire has about 640,000 distinct CDR3 sequences, around 21% of them found once; the top ten carry 30% to 40%. Sequencing was done on a sample of blood. These receptors were obtained from a young man with Graves' ophthalmopathy.

This clonotype was observed at least ten times. This chain joins TRBV12-3 or TRBV12-4 and TRBJ1-1; D gene unclear. V gave up 7 bases and J gave up 0 bases, with 15 bases separating them. The CDR3 consists of 15 residues. In DNA form, the CDR3 reads TGTGCCAGCACCTTCTTTGGGGTTATGAACACTGAAGCTTTCTTT. This encodes CASTFFGVMNTEAFF.

In its sample, this clonotype was seen a few times. This chain links TRBV6-1 with TRBJ2-2, with 9 bases fitting TRBD2. Germline assignment: CDR1 MNHNS and CDR2 SASEGT. This CDR3 is built from 16 residues. V was clipped by 6 bases and J by 3 bases; unmatched bases: 8. The CDR3 sequence: CASRKISGSDTGELFF. The CDR3 DNA follows: TGTGCCAGCAGGAAAATTAGCGGGAGTGACACCGGGGAGCTGTTTTTT.

CDR3 residues: CASSPYRGDSPLHF. The CDR3 DNA is TGTGCCAGTAGCCCCTACAGGGGTGACTCACCCCTCCACTTT. The rearrangement links TRBV19 to TRBJ1-6, with 7 bases identical to TRBD1. The V and J ends lost 6 bases and 10 bases, in that order; junction bases with no gene match: 9. Germline V gives CDR1 LNHDA, CDR2 SQIVND (reference sequence). The CDR3 covers 14 residues.

The rearrangement uses TRBV7-3 and TRBJ2-3; D unclear. Looked up from germline, CDR1 is SGHTA and CDR2 is FQGTGA. The CDR3 has 15 amino acids. The V end was cut by 0 bases, the J end by 6 bases, with 13 bases between. The CDR3 region is CASSLTRGTVDTQYF. CDR3 nucleotide sequence: TGTGCCAGCAGCTTAACCAGAGGAACTGTCGATACGCAGTATTTT.

As for this clonotype: Because the CDR3's place on the DNA is in doubt, the DNA is left out and the CDR3 is given as listed by TCRdb. V usage is TRBV6-9 and J usage is TRBJ1-1; the table's TRBD1 call for D was not verified on the DNA. The CDR3 numbers 14 amino acids, ends counted. CDR1 is MNHGY and CDR2 is SVAAGI in the germline V gene. The CDR3 is CASSWGQGNTEVFF.

Worth noting for this clonotype: A read error may be the cause here, since a much bigger clone is one base away. The V call is TRBV5-6, the J call TRBJ2-5, with D uncertain. This CDR3 has 17 amino acids. The germline gives CDR1 SGHDT, CDR2 YYEEEE. The V gene lost 6 bases and the J gene lost 0 bases, with 21 bases spanning the gap. CDR3 sequence: CASNNARKARYQETQYF. DNA for the CDR3: TGTGCCAGCAACAATGCACGTAAAGCGAGGTACCAAGAGACCCAGTACTTC.

This clonotype turned up a few times. The gene calls are TRBV20-1 and TRBJ2-3; TRBD2 matches at 8 bases. The germline V gene encodes CDR1 DFQATT and CDR2 SNEGSKA (reference sequence). The length of the CDR3 is 15 residues. J was trimmed by 1 base and V by 5 bases; bases with no gene match: 8. The DNA for the CDR3 is TGCAGTGCTGGCCCCACAGCGGGAGGCACAGATACGCAGTATTTT. The encoded protein is CSAGPTAGGTDTQYF.

This clonotype has only a few counts. J is TRBJ2-2 and V is TRBV12-3 or TRBV12-4, with 8 bases aligning to TRBD1. V lost 6 bases to trimming and J lost 5 bases; unmatched junction nucleotides: 5. The CDR3 contains 14 residues. CDR3 protein: CASSGQGSTGELFF. DNA for the CDR3: TGTGCCAGCAGCGGACAGGGATCGACCGGGGAGCTGTTTTTT.

For this clonotype: One junction end disagrees with the germline gene, perhaps due to a read error. This rearrangement joins TRBV11-2 to TRBJ2-3, with TRBD2 as a possible D gene (6 bases). This CDR3 contains 11 residues. Germline lookup yields CDR1 SGHAT and CDR2 FQNNGV. In DNA form, the CDR3 reads TGTGCCATCAGCGGGTCAGATACGCAGTATTTT. Its translation is CAISGSDTQYF.

The chain combines TRBV5-1 with TRBJ2-1; D tentatively reads TRBD1 or TRBD2 (5 bases each). V shed 4 bases and J shed 8 bases, with 16 bases lying between them. This CDR3 comprises 14 residues. The germline gives CDR1 SGHRS, CDR2 YFSETQ. CDR3 sequence reads: CASSPRDGNDEQFF. CDR3 DNA sequence: TGCGCCAGCAGCCCCCGGGACGGGAACGATGAGCAGTTCTTC.

This clonotype was seen more than once but under ten times. The chain has TRBV7-9 and TRBJ2-3; the match to TRBD2 covers 9 bases. Germline V gene sequence: CDR1 SEHNR, CDR2 FQNEAQ (reference sequence). CDR3 length: 16 residues. Losses at the gene ends were 7 bases for V and 4 bases for J; bases not matched to a gene: 12. CDR3 coding DNA: TGTGCCAGCACCCAATTAGCGGGAGACCCCCCAGATACGCAGTATTTT. Translation: CASTQLAGDPPDTQYF. The whole variable domain, filled in from reference TRBV7-9 and TRBJ2-3, reads DTGVSQNPRHKITKRGQNVTFRCDPISEHNRLYWYRQTLGQGPEFLTYFQNEAQLEKSRLLSDRFSAERPKGSFSTLEIQRTEQGDSAMYLCASTQLAGDPPDTQYFGPGTRLTVL.

This sequence joins TRBV7-3 and TRBJ2-3; 9 nucleotides match TRBD1. J lost 1 base, V lost 5 bases, and 4 bases had no gene match. CDR3 length equals 15 residues. CDR1 and CDR2 (germline): SGHTA, FQGTGA. Written as DNA, the CDR3 is TGTGCCAGCAGCGGGACAGGGTCGGGCACAGATACGCAGTATTTT. It encodes CASSGTGSGTDTQYF.

The gene calls are TRBV7-9 and TRBJ2-6; possible D gene TRBD1, 6 bases. V shed 1 base and J shed 2 bases, with 12 bases lying between them. Per germline, CDR1 SEHNR and CDR2 FQNEAQ (reference sequence). CDR3 length: 17 residues. The CDR3 region has the DNA TGTGCCAGCAGCTTAGGACAGGCCCTAGCTGGGGCCAACGTCCTGACTTTC. Translation gives CASSLGQALAGANVLTF.